The 28 T cell receptor beta chains presented below share a single source sample, sequenced in a study of a mutant IDH1 vaccine in newly diagnosed glioma. Time point noted: baseline, week 1 (first vaccination visit). Treatment denoted: pre-vaccination baseline after standard-of-care therapy. The assay was immunoSEQ multiplex PCR, and TCRdb's table has in-frame clones only and misses some. The sample contains some 87,000 clones, about 82% of which appear only once. Sequenced material: PBMCs, taken from a glioma patient treated with radiotherapy, temozolomide or both. The receptors here all came from a middle-aged man with glioma.

This chain joins TRBV27 and TRBJ1-6; tentative D call: TRBD1 (6 bases). Trimming left V 7 bases short and J 0 bases short, with 16 bases between. CDR1 is MNHEY, CDR2 SMNVEV, per germline (reference sequence). This CDR3 comprises 17 residues. The CDR3 DNA sequence: TGTGCCAGCAACGCGGGGAGGGGGAGCTCCTATAATTCACCCCTCCACTTT. Amino acids: CASNAGRGSSYNSPLHF.

The V gene is TRBV5-5, the J gene TRBJ2-2; tentative D call: TRBD2 (6 bases). Germline V gene sequence: CDR1 SGHKS, CDR2 YYEKEE (reference sequence). The V end lost 0 bases, the J end lost 5 bases, and 11 bases lay between the germline ends. The CDR3 totals 15 residues. CDR3: CASSLARLGTGELFF. For the CDR3, the DNA is TGTGCCAGCAGCTTGGCCCGACTAGGGACCGGGGAGCTGTTTTTT.

The chain links TRBV7-9 to TRBJ2-5, with TRBD2 as a possible D gene (6 bases). The length of the CDR3 is 13 residues. Trimming left V 4 bases short and J 5 bases short, with 11 bases between. From germline, CDR1 is SEHNR and CDR2 FQNEAQ (reference sequence). The CDR3 sequence is CASSSGGMETQYF. In DNA form, the CDR3 reads TGTGCCAGCAGCTCAGGAGGGATGGAGACCCAGTACTTC. Full variable domain (missing parts from reference TRBV7-9 and TRBJ2-5): DTGVSQNPRHKITKRGQNVTFRCDPISEHNRLYWYRQTLGQGPEFLTYFQNEAQLEKSRLLSDRFSAERPKGSFSTLEIQRTEQGDSAMYLCASSSGGMETQYFGPGTRLLVL.

The chain has TRBV5-8 and TRBJ2-5; 9 nucleotides line up with TRBD2. Unmatched junction bases numbered 7, after V lost 2 bases and J lost 2 bases. This CDR3 comprises 16 residues. CDR1 is SGHTS, CDR2 YDEGEE, per germline. The CDR3 protein is CASSLGSSGEQETQYF. CDR3 in DNA: TGTGCCAGCAGCTTAGGATCTAGCGGGGAGCAAGAGACCCAGTACTTC.

V is TRBV5-4 and J is TRBJ1-2; TRBD1 is a possible D gene (5 bases). The ends were cut back, 2 bases at V and 11 bases at J, with 16 bases in the middle. The length of the CDR3 is 13 residues. Germline-derived CDR1 and CDR2 are SGHNT and YYREEE (reference sequence). The CDR3 coding sequence is TGTGCCAGCAGCTTTACCGGGACCAGAATATACACCTTC. Translation: CASSFTGTRIYTF.

This chain links TRBV5-6 with TRBJ2-7; 8 nucleotides agree with TRBD1. In germline, CDR1 is SGHDT, CDR2 YYEEEE. This CDR3 comprises 15 residues. V shed 3 bases, J shed 0 bases, and the junction held 5 bases outside the gene matches. The CDR3 nucleotides are TGTGCCAGCAGCTCCTTGACAGGGGTCTCCTACGAGCAGTACTTC. Its protein is CASSSLTGVSYEQYF. The entire variable domain, with the rest obtained from reference TRBV5-6 and TRBJ2-7, is as follows: DAGVTQSPTHLIKTRGQQVTLRCSPKSGHDTVSWYQQALGQGPQFIFQYYEEEERQRGNFPDRFSGHQFPNYSSELNVNALLLGDSALYLCASSSLTGVSYEQYFGPGTRLTVT.

This sequence joins TRBV7-9 and TRBJ1-1; no clear D. The CDR3 is 13 residues long. CDR1 and CDR2 from the germline V gene are SEHNR and FQNEAQ (reference sequence). The V gene lost 2 bases and the J gene lost 5 bases, with 9 bases spanning the gap. The CDR3 DNA reads TGTGCCAGCAGCTTACTATCGGGTACTGAAGCTTTCTTT. Its translation: CASSLLSGTEAFF.

This clone occurred a few times. This chain joins TRBV9 and TRBJ1-4, with no clear D. The germline V gene has CDR1 SGDLS and CDR2 YYNGEE. With 4 bases removed from V and 8 bases from J, the gap between germline ends came to 15 bases. The CDR3 consists of 14 residues. The CDR3 reads CASSLGPDSEKLFF. The CDR3 DNA reads TGTGCCAGCAGCCTCGGGCCGGATTCGGAAAAACTGTTTTTT.

This clone was picked up a small number of times. The chain carries TRBV5-6 and TRBJ1-1; D is perhaps TRBD1 (5 bases). The germline CDR1 and CDR2 sequences are SGHDT and YYEEEE. The V gene lost 5 bases and the J gene lost 2 bases, with 13 bases spanning the gap. There are 14 residues in the CDR3. This CDR3 reads CASSSPTVNTEAFF. CDR3 nucleotide sequence: TGTGCCAGCAGTTCACCGACAGTTAACACTGAAGCTTTCTTT.

This chain joins TRBV7-9 and TRBJ1-2; 9 bases align to TRBD1. The CDR3 length is 13 residues. The V gene's germline CDR1 is SEHNR and CDR2 FQNEAQ (reference sequence). V lost 4 bases and J lost 6; bases outside the gene matches: 3. The CDR3 coding sequence is TGTGCCAGCAGCTACAGGGGGCTAGATGGCTACACCTTC. Translation gives CASSYRGLDGYTF.

CDR3 in amino acids: CASSLFRGATDTQYF. The CDR3 region has the DNA TGTGCCAGCAGCTTATTTCGGGGGGCCACAGATACGCAGTATTTT. The chain couples TRBV7-9 to TRBJ2-3; D may be TRBD2 (7 bases). This CDR3 contains 15 residues. Trimming removed 2 bases from V and 2 bases from J, with 11 bases in between. CDR1 is SEHNR and CDR2 is FQNEAQ in the germline V gene (reference sequence).

The chain carries TRBV4-3 and TRBJ2-1; D is unresolved. Germline assignment: CDR1 LGHNA and CDR2 YSLEER. Trimming cost V 1 base and J 5 bases, with 9 bases left between them. The CDR3 spans 14 residues. The DNA of the CDR3 is TGCGCCAGCAGCCAAGGGAGTCCCCACAATGAGCAGTTCTTC. It codes for CASSQGSPHNEQFF.

The chain uses TRBV9 and TRBJ2-2; D perhaps matches TRBD2 (6 bases). The V gene's germline CDR1 is SGDLS and CDR2 YYNGEE. Trimming took off 3 bases at V and 8 bases at J, with 20 bases between the two ends. CDR3 length: 16 residues. DNA of the CDR3: TGTGCCAGCAGCGCTACCACGGGACTTTCTGCGGGGGAGCTGTTTTTT. Its translation is CASSATTGLSAGELFF.

The chain carries TRBV7-2 and TRBJ1-4; perhaps TRBD1 as D (6 bases). The CDR3 has 15 amino acids. Trimming cost V 5 bases and J 8 bases, with 18 bases left between them. Germline CDR1 is SGHTA and CDR2 is FQGNSA. Here the CDR3 reads CASSPRDTQREKLFF. The DNA for the CDR3 is TGTGCCAGCAGCCCCCGGGACACCCAACGGGAAAAACTGTTTTTT.

This chain joins TRBV7-2 and TRBJ2-1; D could derive from TRBD1 or TRBD2 (5 bases each). Germline CDR1 is SGHTA and CDR2 is FQGNSA. V was pared by 0 bases and J by 2 bases, with 5 bases between. This CDR3 is built from 14 residues. This CDR3 reads CASSLAGAYNEQFF. Here the CDR3 DNA reads TGTGCCAGCAGCTTAGCGGGGGCCTACAATGAGCAGTTCTTC.

The CDR3 sequence: CAWAGGVYEQYF. Here the CDR3 DNA reads TGTGCCTGGGCGGGGGGAGTCTACGAGCAGTACTTC. The chain carries TRBV30 and TRBJ2-7; 8 positions agree with TRBD2. The V segment lost 5 bases and the J segment 3 bases; nucleotides outside the gene matches: 3. Germline lookup yields CDR1 GTSNPN and CDR2 SVGIG (reference sequence). The length of the CDR3 is 12 residues.

CDR3 in DNA: TGCGCCAGCAGCCCGAACACTGAAGCTTTCTTT. It codes for CASSPNTEAFF. V gene TRBV4-1 combines with J gene TRBJ1-1, with no clear D. Germline CDR1 reads MGHRA; CDR2 reads YSYEKL. This CDR3 has 11 residues. With 4 bases removed from V and 1 base from J, the gap between germline ends came to 1 base.

J is TRBJ2-7 and V is TRBV7-2; 10 bases match TRBD2. Losses at the gene ends were 9 bases for V and 6 bases for J; bases not matched to a gene: 14. Germline CDR1 and CDR2: SGHTA and FQGNSA. This CDR3 region has 15 residues. Written as DNA, the CDR3 is TGTGCCAGTCGGGTTGGAGCGGGAGGGTTTTCCGAGCAGTACTTC. Translated, it gives CASRVGAGGFSEQYF. Variable domain in full (rest from reference TRBV7-2 and TRBJ2-7): GAGVSQSPSNKVTEKGKDVELRCDPISGHTALYWYRQSLGQGLEFLIYFQGNSAPDKSGLPSDRFSAERTGGSVSTLTIQRTQQEDSAVYLCASRVGAGGFSEQYFGPGTRLTVT.

The gene calls are TRBV7-2 and TRBJ1-4, with D tentatively TRBD1 (5 bases). This CDR3 is 13 amino acids long. Germline CDR1 SGHTA, CDR2 FQGNSA. Trimming left V 7 bases short and J 2 bases short, with 8 bases between. DNA of the CDR3: TGTGCCAGCACGAGGGGTACTAATGAAAAACTGTTTTTT. Its protein is CASTRGTNEKLFF. Complete variable domain (other parts from reference TRBV7-2 and TRBJ1-4): GAGVSQSPSNKVTEKGKDVELRCDPISGHTALYWYRQSLGQGLEFLIYFQGNSAPDKSGLPSDRFSAERTGGSVSTLTIQRTQQEDSAVYLCASTRGTNEKLFFGSGTQLSVL.

The chain links TRBV11-2 to TRBJ2-7; 7 nucleotides align to TRBD1. The germline CDR1 and CDR2 sequences are SGHAT and FQNNGV. CDR3 length: 13 amino acids. With V trimmed by 5 bases and J by 6 bases, 7 bases remained unmatched. The DNA for the CDR3 is TGTGCCAGCAGCCTCGACAGGGTAGGCGAGCAGTACTTC. This translates into CASSLDRVGEQYF. Complete variable domain (other parts from reference TRBV11-2 and TRBJ2-7): EAGVAQSPRYKIIEKRQSVAFWCNPISGHATLYWYQQILGQGPKLLIQFQNNGVVDDSQLPKDRFSAERLKGVDSTLKIQPAKLEDSAVYLCASSLDRVGEQYFGPGTRLTVT.

The chain has TRBV6-6 and TRBJ1-2, with TRBD1 matching 9 bases. The germline V gene encodes CDR1 MNHNY and CDR2 SVGAGI (reference sequence). J lost 4 bases, V lost 4 bases, and 7 bases had no gene match. This CDR3 contains 15 residues. In nucleotides, the CDR3 is TGTGCCAGCAGTTCTGGACAGGGGATCCTCTATGGCTACACCTTC. Translating it yields CASSSGQGILYGYTF.

The genes are TRBV25-1 and TRBJ1-1; weak D call: TRBD1 (5 bases). Per the germline V gene, CDR1 is MGHDK and CDR2 is SYGVNS. Trimming shortened V by 6 bases and J by 1 base, and 12 bases separated the two germline ends. The CDR3 extends over 14 amino acids. CDR3 loop: CASRISGQNTEAFF. The CDR3 DNA is TGTGCCAGCAGGATTTCGGGGCAGAACACTGAAGCTTTCTTT.

The genes are TRBV6-1 and TRBJ2-7; 9 nucleotides line up with TRBD1. Germline V gene sequence: CDR1 MNHNS, CDR2 SASEGT. The V and J ends lost 6 bases and 4 bases, in that order; junction bases with no gene match: 4. The length of the CDR3 is 13 residues. The CDR3 protein is CASRTGGLYEQYF. In DNA, the CDR3 is TGTGCCAGCAGAACAGGGGGCTTATACGAGCAGTACTTC.

This chain uses TRBV27 with TRBJ2-7; TRBD2 agrees at 10 bases. Germline V gives CDR1 MNHEY, CDR2 SMNVEV (reference sequence). Losses at the gene ends were 1 base for V and 2 bases for J; bases not matched to a gene: 2. The CDR3 totals 15 residues. CDR3 sequence (DNA): TGTGCCAGCAGTTTATTAGCGGGGGGTACCTACGAGCAGTACTTC. It yields the protein CASSLLAGGTYEQYF.

A single count supports this clone. V and J are TRBV7-9 and TRBJ2-1; TRBD1 agrees at 7 bases. The CDR3 runs to 16 residues. The V segment lost 5 bases and the J segment 6 bases; nucleotides outside the gene matches: 13. Germline values: CDR1 SEHNR, CDR2 FQNEAQ (reference sequence). CDR3 DNA: TGTGCCAGCAGCCCCCCACAGGGGACGCTATTCAATGAGCAGTTCTTC. This codes for CASSPPQGTLFNEQFF.

This chain uses TRBV5-8 with TRBJ2-5, with TRBD1 matching over 10 bases. This CDR3 comprises 17 residues. In germline, CDR1 is SGHTS, CDR2 YDEGEE. J lost 0 bases, V lost 3 bases, and 8 bases had no gene match. CDR3 in amino acids: CASSSGQGSWYQETQYF. CDR3 coding DNA: TGTGCCAGCAGCTCGGGACAGGGGTCTTGGTACCAAGAGACCCAGTACTTC. Full variable domain (remainder filled in from reference TRBV5-8 and TRBJ2-5): EAGVTQSPTHLIKTRGQQATLRCSPISGHTSVYWYQQALGLGLQFLLWYDEGEERNRGNFPPRFSGRQFPNYSSELNVNALELEDSALYLCASSSGQGSWYQETQYFGPGTRLLVL.

This chain joins TRBV5-4 and TRBJ1-1; D may be TRBD1 (6 bases). The germline V and J ends were trimmed by 4 bases and 6 bases, with 19 bases remaining between them. CDR3 size: 15 residues. Germline CDR1 and CDR2: SGHNT and YYREEE (reference sequence). CDR3 nucleotides: TGTGCCAGCAGCACCCCGACAGGCCCTAAGGCTGAAGCTTTCTTT. As protein: CASSTPTGPKAEAFF.

CDR3 in amino acids: CASSAGTGPYEQYF. In DNA, the CDR3 is TGTGCCAGTAGTGCCGGGACAGGACCCTACGAGCAGTACTTC. The genes are TRBV19 and TRBJ2-7, with TRBD1 matching 8 bases. This CDR3 is 14 amino acids long. The germline CDR1 and CDR2 sequences are LNHDA and SQIVND (reference sequence). J was trimmed by 2 bases and V by 5 bases; bases with no gene match: 5.